This TCR beta chain was captured in a study of T cells after yellow fever vaccination. MiXCR was run by TCRdb on the 5' RACE reads, yielding one entry per CDR3 protein. The sample includes some 16,000 distinct CDR3 sequences, more than 4% seen only once; the top ten take more than 0.35%. The germline V gene encodes CDR1 MGHDK and CDR2 SYGVNS. The ends were cut back, 6 bases at V and 4 bases at J, with 6 bases in the middle. This CDR3 comprises 11 residues. There are many counts of this clonotype. The genes are TRBV25-1 and TRBJ2-5; no reliable D call. Sample: PBMCs, either bulk or a sorted T-cell subset (CD4+, CD8+, memory, or dextramer-sorted; not recorded which), taken 15 days after the yellow fever booster vaccination. The receptor's source is a man aged 25 to 40 who received the YFV17D yellow fever vaccine. CDR3 amino acids: CASRTLETQYF. CDR3 DNA: TGTGCCAGCAGGACGCTAGAGACCCAGTACTTC.